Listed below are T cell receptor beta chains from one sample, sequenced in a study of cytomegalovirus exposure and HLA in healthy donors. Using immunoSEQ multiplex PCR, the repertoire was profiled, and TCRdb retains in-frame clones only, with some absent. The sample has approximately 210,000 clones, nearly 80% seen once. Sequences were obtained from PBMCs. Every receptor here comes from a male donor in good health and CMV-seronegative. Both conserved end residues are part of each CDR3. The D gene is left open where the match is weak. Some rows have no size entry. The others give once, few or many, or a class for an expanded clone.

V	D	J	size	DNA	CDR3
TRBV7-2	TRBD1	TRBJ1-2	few	TGTGCCAGCAGCCCCAAAATAGACAGGGCCGGCTACACCTTC	CASSPKIDRAGYTF
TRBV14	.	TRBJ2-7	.	TGTGCCAGCAGCCAAGGTGGTAGGCGGGGATACGAGCAGTACTTC	CASSQGGRRGYEQYF
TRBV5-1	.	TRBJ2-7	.	TGCGCCAGCAGCAACCTAAACTCGGGGGGCAACGAGCAGTACTTC	CASSNLNSGGNEQYF
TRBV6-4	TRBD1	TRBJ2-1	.	TGTGCCAGCCGGGACAGGGTTTGCGAGCAGTTCTTC	CASRDRVCEQFF
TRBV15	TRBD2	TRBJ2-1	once	TGTGCCACCAGCAGGACTAGCGGCACCTACAATGAGCAGTTCTTC	CATSRTSGTYNEQFF
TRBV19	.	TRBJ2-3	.	TGTGCCAGTAGTAGCCGGGTTAGCACAGATACGCAGTATTTT	CASSSRVSTDTQYF
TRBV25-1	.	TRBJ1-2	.	TGTGCCAGCAGTGAAGCGGGCGGCTACACCTTC	CASSEAGGYTF
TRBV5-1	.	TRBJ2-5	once	TGCGCCAGCTACCCTCGGGGGTTTTCGGGGCAAGAGACCCAGTACTTC	CASYPRGFSGQETQYF
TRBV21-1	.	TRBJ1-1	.	TGTGCCAGCAGCAAATTACCGGGGAACACTGAAGCTTTCTTT	CASSKLPGNTEAFF
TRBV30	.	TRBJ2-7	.	TGTGCCTGGAGTGCAAGAGTTCGGGGCGAGCAGTACTTC	CAWSARVRGEQYF
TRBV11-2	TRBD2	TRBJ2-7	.	TGTGCCAGCAGCAAAGGACTAGGCGAGCAGTACTTC	CASSKGLGEQYF
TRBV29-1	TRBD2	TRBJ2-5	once	TGCAGCGTAACTAGCGGGCAAGAGACCCAGTACTTC	CSVTSGQETQYF
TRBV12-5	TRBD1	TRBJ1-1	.	TGTGCTGCTTGGGGGGACAGCAACACTGAAGCTTTCTTT	CAAWGDSNTEAFF
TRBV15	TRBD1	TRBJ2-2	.	TGTGCCACCAGCGGGGGACAGGGTCATGGCGGGGAGCTGTTTTTT	CATSGGQGHGGELFF
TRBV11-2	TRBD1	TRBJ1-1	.	TGTGCCAGCAGCCCAGGGACAGGGGCAAACACTGAAGCTTTCTTT	CASSPGTGANTEAFF
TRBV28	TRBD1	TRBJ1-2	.	TGTGCCAGCAGCCTCGACAGGGGAACTAACTATGGCTACACCTTC	CASSLDRGTNYGYTF
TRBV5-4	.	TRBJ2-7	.	TGTGCCAGCAGCTTACAGGGGGGGGGTACTCACGAGCAGTACTTC	CASSLQGGGTHEQYF
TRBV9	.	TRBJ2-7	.	TGTGCCAGCAGCGTAGGGAACAGGGGAGGCGAGCAGTACTTC	CASSVGNRGGEQYF
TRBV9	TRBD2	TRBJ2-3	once	TGTGCCAGCAGCCACGGGACTAGCGGGAGCCGGCCAGATACGCAGTATTTT	CASSHGTSGSRPDTQYF
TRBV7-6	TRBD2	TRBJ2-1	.	TGTGCCAGCAGCTTGGGACTAGCATCCAATGAGCAGTTCTTC	CASSLGLASNEQFF
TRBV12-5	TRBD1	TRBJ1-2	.	TGTGCTAGTGGTTTCCGGGACAGTAACTATGGCTACACCTTC	CASGFRDSNYGYTF
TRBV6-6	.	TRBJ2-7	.	TGTGCCAGCAAAACAATTCAGGGGAATCTCTACGAGCAGTACTTC	CASKTIQGNLYEQYF
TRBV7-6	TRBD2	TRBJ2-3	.	TGTGCCAGCAGCTTAACTTCTAGCGGAAGCACAGATACGCAGTATTTT	CASSLTSSGSTDTQYF
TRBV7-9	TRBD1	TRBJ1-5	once	TGTGCCAGCAGCTTAGATTACAGGGGCCCCCCTCAGCCCCAGCATTTT	CASSLDYRGPPQPQHF
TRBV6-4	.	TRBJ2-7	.	TGTGCCAGCAGTGACAGTGAGGCTAGCGTTATGTACGAGCAATACTTC	CASSDSEASVMYEQYF
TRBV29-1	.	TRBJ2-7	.	TGCAGCTCCAAGCAGAAGGCGGCATACGAGCAGTACTTC	CSSKQKAAYEQYF
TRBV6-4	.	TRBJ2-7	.	TGTGCCAGCAGTGACCTGGACAGATACGAGCAGTACTTC	CASSDLDRYEQYF
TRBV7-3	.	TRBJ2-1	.	TGTGCCAGTAGGGAGAGCTCCTACAATGAGCAGTTCTTC	CASRESSYNEQFF
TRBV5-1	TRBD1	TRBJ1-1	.	TGCGCCAGCAGCTTAGGACAGGCCGACGGAGCTTTCTTT	CASSLGQADGAFF